The 32 T cell receptor beta chains below all came from one sample that was sequenced in a study of vaccination and CD4 T cells after COVID-19. Oncomine TCR Beta short-read sequencing was applied to DNA from cultured CD4+ T cells. TCRdb called the PCR reads again in MiXCR, with one record for every CDR3 protein. The table has under 15,000 distinct CDR3 sequences, about two thirds seen once. Their antigens are not known. Treatment described: approximately 10-day PBMC culture with coronavirus spike peptide pools or control peptides (ViraFEST assay). Sequencing used CD4+ T cells from blood, cultured in vitro. Source of these receptors: a human donor who had recovered from COVID-19.

CDR3 region: CASSAGGPGTGAYSNQPQHF. The DNA for the CDR3 is TGTGCCAGCAGTGCAGGAGGTCCCGGGACAGGGGCCTATAGCAATCAGCCCCAGCATTTT. This chain joins TRBV6-1 and TRBJ1-5, with 10 bases matching TRBD1. Per the germline V gene, CDR1 is MNHNS and CDR2 is SASEGT. The CDR3 runs 20 residues. The V segment lost 4 bases and the J segment 0 bases; nucleotides outside the gene matches: 15.

V gene TRBV11-3 combines with J gene TRBJ1-1, with a tentative D call TRBD1 (5 bases). V lost 5 bases and J 11 bases, leaving 15 bases between the germline ends. The CDR3 is made up of 12 amino acids. Germline values: CDR1 SGHNT, CDR2 YENEEA. The CDR3: CASSPGFGAAFF. For the CDR3, the DNA is TGTGCCAGCAGCCCCGGTTTCGGGGCGGCTTTCTTT.

This chain uses TRBV4-3 with TRBJ2-3; 11 bases agree with TRBD2. This CDR3 is built from 16 residues. Germline CDR1 and CDR2: LGHNA and YSLEER. Unmatched junction bases numbered 11, after V lost 2 bases and J lost 10 bases. The CDR3 region has the DNA TGCGCCAGCAGCCAACATAGCGGGAGGGACGTCCCCTCGCAGTATTTT. Translating it yields CASSQHSGRDVPSQYF.

Written as DNA, the CDR3 is TGTGCCAGCAACCCGGACAGGGGAGGGTACGAGCAGTACTTC. Translation gives CASNPDRGGYEQYF. The chain uses TRBV6-1 and TRBJ2-7, with 9 bases aligning to TRBD1. This CDR3 contains 14 residues. Trimming took 7 bases from V and 4 from J; bases not matched to a gene: 8. In germline, CDR1 is MNHNS, CDR2 SASEGT.

The chain employs TRBV20-1 and TRBJ1-2; 8 nucleotides line up with TRBD1. CDR3 length: 15 residues. V lost 6 bases and J lost 4; bases outside the gene matches: 13. Germline V lookup: CDR1 DFQATT, CDR2 SNEGSKA (reference sequence). DNA of the CDR3: TGCAGTGCGTCCCGGGACAGGCCGGCGAGCTATGGCTACACCTTC. Translation: CSASRDRPASYGYTF.

The chain has TRBV6-5 and TRBJ1-1; perhaps TRBD1 as D (6 bases). Germline V gene data show CDR1 as MNHEY and CDR2 as SVGAGI. The CDR3 is 14 amino acids. V was cut by 3 bases and J by 1 base, with 9 bases left in between. This chain's CDR3 is CASSYQTGNTEAFF. In DNA, the CDR3 is TGTGCCAGCAGTTATCAGACAGGGAACACTGAAGCTTTCTTT.

The chain carries TRBV27 and TRBJ2-7, with 10 bases fitting TRBD2. Unmatched junction bases numbered 10, after V lost 3 bases and J lost 5 bases. Germline loops: CDR1 MNHEY, CDR2 SMNVEV (reference sequence). The CDR3 covers 16 residues. In nucleotides, the CDR3 is TGTGCCAGCAGTTTTATCGCTAGCGGGAGTATCAACGAGCAGTACTTC. Residues: CASSFIASGSINEQYF.

There are a few counts of this clonotype. CDR3 protein: CSAAAGTDYGYTF. CDR3 sequence (DNA): TGCAGTGCCGCCGCCGGGACAGACTATGGCTACACCTTC. V is TRBV20-1 and J is TRBJ1-2, with 7 bases matching TRBD1. Looked up from germline, CDR1 is DFQATT and CDR2 is SNEGSKA (reference sequence). V lost 6 bases, J lost 3 bases, and 7 bases stayed unmatched. CDR3 size: 13 residues.

CDR3 nucleotide sequence: TGCGCCAGCAGCTTCGGGTTCGCGACCTACGAGCAGTACTTC. It yields the protein CASSFGFATYEQYF. The chain couples TRBV5-1 to TRBJ2-7; the D is unclear. This CDR3 contains 14 residues. The germline V gene has CDR1 SGHRS and CDR2 YFSETQ. The ends were cut back, 2 bases at V and 2 bases at J, with 11 bases in the middle. Looking up the rest from reference TRBV5-1 and TRBJ2-7 gives the full variable domain: KAGVTQTPRYLIKTRGQQVTLSCSPISGHRSVSWYQQTPGQGLQFLFEYFSETQRNKGNFPGRFSGRQFSNSRSEMNVSTLELGDSALYLCASSFGFATYEQYFGPGTRLTVT.

The rearrangement uses TRBV6-5 and TRBJ1-1, with TRBD1 as a possible D gene (6 bases). V was pared by 2 bases and J by 1 base, with 14 bases between. Germline CDR1 reads MNHEY; CDR2 reads SVGAGI. CDR3 length: 16 residues. This CDR3 reads CASSYVQGRWNTEAFF. CDR3 nucleotide sequence: TGTGCCAGCAGTTACGTACAGGGACGATGGAACACTGAAGCTTTCTTT.

This chain uses TRBV5-1 with TRBJ1-1; TRBD1 matches 9 bases. The germline V gene encodes CDR1 SGHRS and CDR2 YFSETQ. With 5 bases clipped from V and 2 bases from J, the junction kept 7 bases outside the gene matches. This CDR3 comprises 15 residues. CDR3 sequence (DNA): TGCGCCAGCAGAAATAGGACAGGGGCAAACACTGAAGCTTTCTTT. Protein: CASRNRTGANTEAFF.

This clonotype is medium-sized (0.01 to 0.1%) by share. The V and J genes are TRBV6-2 or TRBV6-3 and TRBJ1-2; TRBD1 agrees at 7 bases. Germline V gene data show CDR1 as MNHEY and CDR2 as SVGEGT. The CDR3 runs 12 residues. The V segment lost 2 bases and the J segment 6 bases; nucleotides outside the gene matches: 0. CDR3 residues: CASSYTGDGYTF. CDR3 DNA sequence: TGTGCCAGCAGTTACACAGGGGATGGCTACACCTTC.

This chain connects TRBV6-1 to TRBJ2-7; no clear D gene. The germline V gene has CDR1 MNHNS and CDR2 SASEGT. The V gene lost 7 bases and the J gene lost 3 bases, with 13 bases spanning the gap. The CDR3 sequence is 13 residues long. The chain's CDR3 is CASIGPRGYEQYF. The CDR3 nucleotides read TGTGCCAGCATCGGTCCGAGAGGCTACGAGCAGTACTTC.

This chain uses TRBV2 with TRBJ2-7; 10 nucleotides agree with TRBD1. Trimming removed 7 bases from V and 3 bases from J; junction bases left unmatched: 6. Per the germline V gene, CDR1 is SNHLY and CDR2 is FYNNEI. The CDR3 runs 14 residues. DNA of the CDR3: TGTGCCAGCACCCGGGACAGGGGAAGCTACGAGCAGTACTTC. Translated: CASTRDRGSYEQYF.

V and J are TRBV21-1 and TRBJ2-5; the table's TRBD1 call for D was not verified on the DNA. TRBV21-1 is a pseudogene locus. This CDR3 region has 14 residues. CDR3 sequence reads: CASSENPRTETQYF. The CDR3 nucleotides are TGTGCCAGCAGCGAAAACCCCCGGACCGAGACCCAGTACTTC.

The chain links TRBV7-6 to TRBJ2-1; D possibly corresponds to TRBD1 (5 bases). The germline gives CDR1 SGHVS, CDR2 FNYEAQ. Trimming cost V 3 bases and J 2 bases, with 11 bases left between them. The CDR3 has 15 amino acids. CDR3 sequence (DNA): TGTGCCAGCAGCTTCAGTCAGGGCCCCTACAATGAGCAGTTCTTC. It is translated as CASSFSQGPYNEQFF.

This sequence joins TRBV5-1 and TRBJ1-2, with unresolved D. Germline values: CDR1 SGHRS, CDR2 YFSETQ. The CDR3 sequence is 14 residues long. Trimming left V 0 bases short and J 4 bases short, with 10 bases between. The chain's CDR3 is CASSLEQIPYGYTF. CDR3 in DNA: TGCGCCAGCAGCTTGGAACAGATACCCTATGGCTACACCTTC.

This clonotype was recorded only once. The J gene is TRBJ1-3, the V gene TRBV10-3; a possible D gene is TRBD1 (5 bases). CDR3 length equals 15 residues. Trimming stripped 2 bases from V and 1 base from J, with 9 bases between. The V gene's germline CDR1 is ENHRY and CDR2 SYGVKD. Written as DNA, the CDR3 is TGTGCCATCAGTGAGCCCCAGGGTTCTGGAAACACCATATATTTT. Translation gives CAISEPQGSGNTIYF.

This clonotype was detected a few times. As DNA, the CDR3 is TGTGCCAGCAGCTCCCCGGGTCTGAATTCACCCCTCCACTTT. Its translation is CASSSPGLNSPLHF. The chain combines TRBV7-9 with TRBJ1-6; D uncertain. V lost 4 bases and J lost 7, with 11 bases in between. CDR1 and CDR2 from the germline V gene are SEHNR and FQNEAQ (reference sequence). The CDR3 length is 14 residues.

The chain recombines TRBV20-1 with TRBJ1-5; no definite D call. The CDR3 contains 12 residues. Germline V gene data show CDR1 as DFQATT and CDR2 as SNEGSKA (reference sequence). Trimming pared 3 bases from V and 6 bases from J, leaving 9 bases between. CDR3 nucleotides: TGCAGTGCTAGTCTTCCCGGTCAGCCCCAGCATTTT. It yields the protein CSASLPGQPQHF.

This sequence joins TRBV6-1 and TRBJ2-3; D remains ambiguous. The CDR3 extends over 16 amino acids. Trimming removed 2 bases at V and 6 bases at J, with 18 bases between. Germline V gene sequence: CDR1 MNHNS, CDR2 SASEGT. CDR3 region: CASSERVALTLDTQYF. DNA of the CDR3: TGTGCCAGCAGTGAACGGGTGGCGCTAACTTTGGATACGCAGTATTTT.

This clonotype was seen a handful of times. This sequence joins TRBV7-8 and TRBJ2-1; 10 bases align to TRBD2. With V trimmed by 3 bases and J by 2 bases, 1 base remained unmatched. Germline CDR1 reads SGHVS; CDR2 reads FQNEAQ. This CDR3 has 15 amino acids. CDR3 DNA: TGTGCCAGCAGCTTCCTAGCGGGGGCCTACAATGAGCAGTTCTTC. The encoded protein is CASSFLAGAYNEQFF.

The gene calls are TRBV10-2 and TRBJ2-5, with D possibly TRBD2 on 6 matching bases. V lost 4 bases to trimming and J lost 5 bases, with 11 bases between them. In germline, CDR1 is WSHSY, CDR2 SAAADI. The CDR3 covers 13 residues. CDR3 amino acids: CASSGGEWETQYF. CDR3 coding DNA: TGCGCCAGCAGTGGGGGGGAATGGGAGACCCAGTACTTC.

This chain joins TRBV11-3 and TRBJ2-3, with D uncertain. CDR3 length: 13 residues. Germline V CDR1 and CDR2: SGHNT, YENEEA. The V end lost 3 bases, the J end lost 3 bases, and 7 bases lay between the germline ends. This CDR3 reads CASSLAITDTQYF. CDR3 DNA sequence: TGTGCCAGCAGCTTGGCCATAACAGATACGCAGTATTTT.

This clonotype was seen only a few times. The chain combines TRBV10-2 with TRBJ1-1; D gene ambiguous. There are 14 residues in the CDR3. V gave up 4 bases and J gave up 2 bases, with 11 bases separating them. Germline V lookup: CDR1 WSHSY, CDR2 SAAADI. The CDR3 sequence is CASSAEKRNTEAFF. In DNA, the CDR3 is TGCGCCAGCAGTGCGGAGAAAAGAAACACTGAAGCTTTCTTT.

This chain links TRBV27 with TRBJ2-1, with D perhaps matching TRBD2 (6 bases). V lost 8 bases and J lost 4, with 12 bases in between. The CDR3 loop spans 13 amino acids. The germline V gene encodes CDR1 MNHEY and CDR2 SMNVEV (reference sequence). The CDR3 coding sequence is TGTGCCAGCGGGGACTCCGGATACAATGAGCAGTTCTTC. The encoded protein is CASGDSGYNEQFF.

This clonotype appeared a few times. The chain recombines TRBV11-2 with TRBJ1-5; D remains ambiguous. This CDR3 is 15 amino acids long. Germline loops: CDR1 SGHAT, CDR2 FQNNGV. Trimming stripped 1 base from V and 6 bases from J, with 13 bases between. CDR3 in amino acids: CASSLVHNSGQPQHF. The CDR3 nucleotides are TGTGCCAGCAGCTTAGTCCACAATTCGGGTCAGCCCCAGCATTTT.

As DNA, the CDR3 is TGCGCCAGCAGCGGCGGGAGCTCCTACAATGAGCAGTTCTTC. Protein: CASSGGSSYNEQFF. The chain joins TRBV5-1 to TRBJ2-1; 7 bases line up with TRBD2. The V gene's germline CDR1 is SGHRS and CDR2 YFSETQ. Trimming cost V 4 bases and J 0 bases; bases outside gene matches: 1. CDR3 size: 14 residues.

The CDR3 nucleotides are TGCAGTGCTAGAGTCCTCTCGGCGGGGGATAATGAAAAACTGTTTTTT. Amino acids: CSARVLSAGDNEKLFF. The V call is TRBV20-1, the J call TRBJ1-4; a possible D gene is TRBD1 (5 bases). Germline V gives CDR1 DFQATT, CDR2 SNEGSKA (reference sequence). The CDR3 loop spans 16 amino acids. With 1 base removed from V and 4 bases from J, the gap between germline ends came to 16 bases.

The chain joins TRBV5-6 to TRBJ2-7; perhaps TRBD2 as D (6 bases). V gave up 1 base and J gave up 7 bases, with 15 bases separating them. Germline CDR1 is SGHDT and CDR2 is YYEEEE. CDR3 length: 14 residues. In DNA, the CDR3 is TGTGCCAGCAGCTTGCGGCCGGGGGTTTATGAGCAGTACTTC. Translation gives CASSLRPGVYEQYF.

The CDR3 coding sequence is TGCGCCAGCAGCCAAGCCGGAAGCGGGGGACCATACGAGCAGTACTTC. Encoded protein: CASSQAGSGGPYEQYF. V is TRBV4-1 and J is TRBJ2-7; TRBD2 matches at 8 bases. Germline trimming cut 1 base from V and 4 bases from J; bases unmatched to any gene: 9. Germline V gives CDR1 MGHRA, CDR2 YSYEKL. The CDR3 runs to 16 residues.

The J gene is TRBJ1-2, the V gene TRBV11-1, with 8 bases aligning to TRBD1. V gave up 4 bases and J gave up 2 bases; unmatched junction bases: 3. Germline loops: CDR1 SGHAT, CDR2 FQDESV (reference sequence). There are 14 residues in the CDR3. In DNA, the CDR3 is TGTGCCAGCAGCTCCCGGGACAGGAACTATGGCTACACCTTC. This sequence encodes CASSSRDRNYGYTF.